Each of the 17 T cell receptor beta chains below was sequenced from the same sample in a study of OX40 agonist ivuxolimab in advanced cancers. Only in-frame clones appear in the TCRdb table, and some are missing; sequencing was by immunoSEQ multiplex PCR. The data hold roughly 45,000 clones, with approximately 85% observed a single time. This specimen consisted of CD4+ or CD8+ T cells sorted from blood, obtained in a trial of the OX40 agonist ivuxolimab. Receptor source: an adult with an advanced solid tumor such as melanoma, head and neck, liver or kidney cancer.

The chain employs TRBV6-6 and TRBJ1-5, with D perhaps matching TRBD1 (5 bases). The CDR3 covers 13 residues. Trimming stripped 2 bases from V and 7 bases from J, with 9 bases between. Germline V CDR1 and CDR2: MNHNY, SVGAGI (reference sequence). The CDR3 region has the DNA TGTGCCAGCAGTTACGGGGGGTCGCAGCCCCAGCATTTT. This sequence encodes CASSYGGSQPQHF.

This clone appeared a few times. V usage is TRBV2 and J usage is TRBJ1-1, with D maybe TRBD1 (6 bases). V was pared by 3 bases and J by 7 bases, with 6 bases between. There are 11 residues in the CDR3. The germline V gene encodes CDR1 SNHLY and CDR2 FYNNEI. In DNA, the CDR3 is TGTGCCAGCAGTGAGGACAGTGAAGCTTTCTTT. Its protein product is CASSEDSEAFF.

This clone was counted only a few times. The chain combines TRBV7-9 with TRBJ1-5, with a weak D call TRBD1 (5 bases). V was trimmed by 5 bases and J by 3 bases, leaving 11 bases between them. CDR3 length: 14 residues. CDR1 is SEHNR and CDR2 is FQNEAQ in the germline V gene (reference sequence). The CDR3 here is CASSPRGANQPQHF. The CDR3 DNA is TGTGCCAGCAGCCCCCGAGGGGCCAATCAGCCCCAGCATTTT.

J is TRBJ2-3 and V is TRBV19; D is possibly TRBD2 (6 bases). Trimming cost V 7 bases and J 4 bases, with 15 bases left between them. This CDR3 is 14 amino acids long. Germline V CDR1 and CDR2: LNHDA, SQIVND (reference sequence). The DNA for the CDR3 is TGTGCCAGTACCCCCCGGGGGATCTCAGATACGCAGTATTTT. This gives the protein CASTPRGISDTQYF.

This clone has a single count. The chain carries TRBV6-1 and TRBJ1-5; D remains ambiguous. V lost 7 bases and J 4 bases, leaving 14 bases between the germline ends. CDR3 length equals 14 residues. Germline V gene sequence: CDR1 MNHNS, CDR2 SASEGT. CDR3 amino acids: CASISALRNQPQHF. CDR3 coding DNA: TGTGCCAGCATCTCGGCCCTTCGTAATCAGCCCCAGCATTTT.

This rearrangement joins TRBV19 to TRBJ1-1; D unclear. The CDR3 runs to 16 residues. Germline lookup yields CDR1 LNHDA and CDR2 SQIVND (reference sequence). The germline V and J ends were trimmed by 4 bases and 1 base, with 16 bases remaining between them. DNA of the CDR3: TGTGCCAGTAGTAGCCCACGATCAGCCTCGAACACTGAAGCTTTCTTT. Translating it yields CASSSPRSASNTEAFF.

This clone was seen just once. CDR3 sequence reads: CASSNWQNYGYTF. The DNA for the CDR3 is TGTGCCAGCAGTAACTGGCAGAACTATGGCTACACCTTC. The rearrangement joins TRBV28 to TRBJ1-2; no reliable D call. CDR3 size: 13 residues. In germline, CDR1 is MDHEN, CDR2 SYDVKM. The ends were cut back, 5 bases at V and 2 bases at J, with 9 bases in the middle.

The J gene is TRBJ1-5, the V gene TRBV6-1; a weak D match, TRBD1 (6 bases). Germline loops: CDR1 MNHNS, CDR2 SASEGT. This CDR3 is built from 15 residues. V lost 7 bases and J lost 7, with 20 bases in between. CDR3 loop: CASTPPRGSEQPQHF. CDR3 nucleotides: TGTGCCAGCACCCCGCCCAGGGGATCGGAACAGCCCCAGCATTTT.

The V gene is TRBV9, the J gene TRBJ2-3, with D tentatively TRBD1 or TRBD2 (5 bases each). The CDR3 totals 16 residues. V was cut by 4 bases and J by 2 bases, with 17 bases left in between. Per the germline V gene, CDR1 is SGDLS and CDR2 is YYNGEE. The CDR3, as DNA: TGTGCCAGCAGCCCATGGGATTCAGGGACCACAGATACGCAGTATTTT. This sequence encodes CASSPWDSGTTDTQYF.

This chain connects TRBV23-1 to TRBJ1-2; D unclear. TRBV23-1 is flagged as an ORF with uncertain function. V was shortened by 2 bases and J by 4 bases, with 20 bases between the two germline ends. This CDR3 is 17 amino acids long. In nucleotides, the CDR3 is TGCGCCAGCAGTCAAATCCCTGGCGGGGAAACTGTCTATGGCTACACCTTC. As protein: CASSQIPGGETVYGYTF.

The V gene is TRBV7-9, the J gene TRBJ2-3; TRBD1 aligns across 8 bases. This CDR3 contains 15 residues. V lost 3 bases, J lost 4 bases, and 6 bases stayed unmatched. Per germline, CDR1 SEHNR and CDR2 FQNEAQ (reference sequence). The CDR3 nucleotides are TGTGCCAGCAGCTTGGCAGGGGGCAGGCCAGATACGCAGTATTTT. This sequence encodes CASSLAGGRPDTQYF.

The chain joins TRBV7-3 to TRBJ2-3, with D hard to call. With 1 base removed from V and 4 bases from J, the gap between germline ends came to 6 bases. The V gene's germline CDR1 is SGHTA and CDR2 FQGTGA. The CDR3 has 13 amino acids. CDR3 residues: CASSLMMSDTQYF. The CDR3 nucleotides are TGTGCCAGCAGCTTAATGATGTCAGATACGCAGTATTTT.

V and J are TRBV7-3 and TRBJ2-3, with a possible D match to TRBD1 (6 bases). Trimming took 1 base from V and 4 from J, leaving 9 bases between them. Germline V CDR1 and CDR2: SGHTA, FQGTGA. CDR3 length: 14 amino acids. The DNA for the CDR3 is TGTGCCAGCAGCTTAAATTCAGGGGCAGATACGCAGTATTTT. It encodes CASSLNSGADTQYF. Full variable domain (rest looked up from reference TRBV7-3 and TRBJ2-3): GAGVSQTPSNKVTEKGKYVELRCDPISGHTALYWYRQSLGQGPEFLIYFQGTGAADDSGLPNDRFFAVRPEGSVSTLKIQRTERGDSAVYLCASSLNSGADTQYFGPGTRLTVL.

The genes are TRBV7-2 and TRBJ2-1, with D perhaps matching TRBD1 or TRBD2 (6 bases each). The CDR3 consists of 13 residues. Germline CDR1 is SGHTA and CDR2 is FQGNSA. V shed 5 bases and J shed 9 bases, with 14 bases lying between them. This CDR3 reads CASSTLGGAEQFF. The CDR3 region has the DNA TGTGCCAGCAGCACCTTGGGGGGCGCTGAGCAGTTCTTC.

This clone appeared once. This sequence joins TRBV18 and TRBJ1-2, with D possibly TRBD1 on 6 matching bases. Deletions cut 0 bases from V and 9 bases from J, with 8 bases between. CDR1 and CDR2 from the germline V gene are KGHSH and LQKENI. This CDR3 is built from 12 residues. The CDR3 nucleotides read TGTGCCAGCTCACCACCACAGGGCCGCTACACCTTC. As protein: CASSPPQGRYTF. The variable domain in full, completed from reference TRBV18 and TRBJ1-2, reads NAGVMQNPRHLVRRRGQEARLRCSPMKGHSHVYWYRQLPEEGLKFMVYLQKENIIDESGMPKERFSAEFPKEGPSILRIQQVVRGDSAAYFCASSPPQGRYTFGSGTRLTVV.

This chain connects TRBV18 to TRBJ2-1, with D unresolved. The V gene lost 3 bases and the J gene lost 0 bases, with 15 bases spanning the gap. The CDR3 loop spans 17 amino acids. Per the germline V gene, CDR1 is KGHSH and CDR2 is LQKENI. CDR3 bases: TGTGCCAGCTCACCCTTTGAGGTTAGTGTCTCCTACAATGAGCAGTTCTTC. Translated, it gives CASSPFEVSVSYNEQFF.

The V and J genes are TRBV7-9 and TRBJ1-4, with 11 bases identical to TRBD1. The CDR3 runs 17 residues. Germline assignment: CDR1 SEHNR and CDR2 FQNEAQ (reference sequence). Trimming cost V 5 bases and J 2 bases; bases outside gene matches: 7. CDR3 DNA sequence: TGTGCCAGCAGCCCTGGACAGGGGGCGCTTACTAATGAAAAACTGTTTTTT. Amino acids: CASSPGQGALTNEKLFF.